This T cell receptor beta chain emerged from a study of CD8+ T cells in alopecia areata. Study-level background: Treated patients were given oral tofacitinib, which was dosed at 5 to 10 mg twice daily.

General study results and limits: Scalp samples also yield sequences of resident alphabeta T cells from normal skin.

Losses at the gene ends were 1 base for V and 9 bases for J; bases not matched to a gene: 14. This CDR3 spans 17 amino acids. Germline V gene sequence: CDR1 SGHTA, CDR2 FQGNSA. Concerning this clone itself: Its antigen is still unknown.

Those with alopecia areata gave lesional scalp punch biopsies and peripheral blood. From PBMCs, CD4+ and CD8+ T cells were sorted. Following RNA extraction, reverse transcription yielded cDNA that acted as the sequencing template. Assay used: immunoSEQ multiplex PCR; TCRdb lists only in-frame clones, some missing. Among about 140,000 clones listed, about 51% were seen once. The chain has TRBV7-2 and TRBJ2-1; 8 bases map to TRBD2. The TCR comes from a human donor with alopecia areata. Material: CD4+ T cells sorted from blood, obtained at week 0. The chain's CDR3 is CASSLVGRRGRRGEQFF. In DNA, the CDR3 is TGTGCCAGCAGCTTAGTTGGGCGACGCGGGAGGAGGGGTGAGCAGTTCTTC.